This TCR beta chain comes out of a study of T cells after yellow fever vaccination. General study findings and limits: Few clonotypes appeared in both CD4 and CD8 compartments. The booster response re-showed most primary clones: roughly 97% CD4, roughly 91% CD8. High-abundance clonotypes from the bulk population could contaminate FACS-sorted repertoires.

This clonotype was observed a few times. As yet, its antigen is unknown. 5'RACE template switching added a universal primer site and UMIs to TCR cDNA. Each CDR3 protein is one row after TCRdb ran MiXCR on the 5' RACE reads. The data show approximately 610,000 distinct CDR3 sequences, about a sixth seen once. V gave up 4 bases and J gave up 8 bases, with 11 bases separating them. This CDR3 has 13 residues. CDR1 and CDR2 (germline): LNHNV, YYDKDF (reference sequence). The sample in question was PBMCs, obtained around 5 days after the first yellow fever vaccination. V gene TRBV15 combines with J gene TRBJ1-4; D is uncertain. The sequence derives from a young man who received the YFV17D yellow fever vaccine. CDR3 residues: CATSKMGGEKLFF. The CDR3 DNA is TGTGCCACCAGCAAGATGGGTGGGGAAAAACTGTTTTTT.